Each of the 5 T cell receptor beta chains below was sequenced from the same sample in a study of cytomegalovirus exposure and HLA in healthy donors. The primer mix had 60 Vbeta and 13 Jbeta primers. Only in-frame clones appear in the TCRdb table, and some are missing; sequencing was by immunoSEQ multiplex PCR. Of about 54,000 clones in the sample, more than 65% were seen once. The sequencing sample was made of PBMCs. These receptors were obtained from a woman in her late teens or twenties in good health and CMV-seronegative.

The chain combines TRBV7-9 with TRBJ2-5; 8 positions match TRBD1. In germline, CDR1 is SEHNR, CDR2 FQNEAQ (reference sequence). The CDR3 covers 14 residues. With 5 bases clipped from V and 1 base from J, the junction kept 3 bases outside the gene matches. The CDR3 region has the DNA TGTGCCAGCAGCCAGGGGACAGGCCAAGAGACCCAGTACTTC. Translating gives CASSQGTGQETQYF.

Written as DNA, the CDR3 is TGTGCCAGTATCCCCATGGGGGGGAACACTGAAGCTTTCTTT. This gives the protein CASIPMGGNTEAFF. V and J are TRBV19 and TRBJ1-1; D is perhaps TRBD1 (5 bases). V was cut by 7 bases and J by 1 base, with 13 bases left in between. Germline CDR1 LNHDA, CDR2 SQIVND (reference sequence). The CDR3 contains 14 residues.

The chain couples TRBV4-1 to TRBJ1-3, with 8 positions matching TRBD1. Germline CDR1 MGHRA, CDR2 YSYEKL. This CDR3 is built from 15 residues. V lost 2 bases, J lost 2 bases, and 2 bases stayed unmatched. The CDR3 loop is CASSQQGAAGNTIYF. In DNA, the CDR3 is TGCGCCAGCAGCCAACAGGGGGCCGCTGGAAACACCATATATTTT.

This sequence joins TRBV27 and TRBJ2-7; a weak D match, TRBD2 (6 bases). The germline V gene encodes CDR1 MNHEY and CDR2 SMNVEV (reference sequence). The ends were cut back, 2 bases at V and 3 bases at J, with 8 bases in the middle. This CDR3 comprises 13 residues. The DNA of the CDR3 is TGTGCCAGCAGTTTACCCGGGAGCTACGAGCAGTACTTC. Its translation is CASSLPGSYEQYF.

J is TRBJ1-5 and V is TRBV14; D perhaps matches TRBD1 (6 bases). Germline V gene data show CDR1 as SGHDN and CDR2 as FVKESK. The CDR3 contains 15 residues. The germline V and J ends were trimmed by 7 bases and 1 base, with 14 bases remaining between them. The CDR3 region is CASNPNRASNQPQHF. The CDR3 DNA is TGTGCCAGCAACCCAAACAGGGCGAGCAATCAGCCCCAGCATTTT.